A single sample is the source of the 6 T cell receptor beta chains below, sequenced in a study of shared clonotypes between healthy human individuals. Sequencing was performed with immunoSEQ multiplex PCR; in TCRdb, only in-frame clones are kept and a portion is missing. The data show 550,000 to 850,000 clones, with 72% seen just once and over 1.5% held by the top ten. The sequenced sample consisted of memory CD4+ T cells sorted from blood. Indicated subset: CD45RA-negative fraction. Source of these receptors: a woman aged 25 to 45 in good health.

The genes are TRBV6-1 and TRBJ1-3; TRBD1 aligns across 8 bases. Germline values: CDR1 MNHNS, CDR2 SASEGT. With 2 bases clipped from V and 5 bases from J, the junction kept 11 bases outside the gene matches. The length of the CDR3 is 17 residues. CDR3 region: CASSEPGQGPSRNTIYF. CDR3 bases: TGTGCCAGCAGTGAACCCGGACAGGGTCCGTCTAGAAACACCATATATTTT.

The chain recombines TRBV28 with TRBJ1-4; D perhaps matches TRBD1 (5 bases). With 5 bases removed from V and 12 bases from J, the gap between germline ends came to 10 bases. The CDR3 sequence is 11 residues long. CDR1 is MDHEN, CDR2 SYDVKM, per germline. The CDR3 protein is CASSPRDQLFF. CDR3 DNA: TGTGCCAGCAGTCCGAGGGACCAACTGTTTTTT.

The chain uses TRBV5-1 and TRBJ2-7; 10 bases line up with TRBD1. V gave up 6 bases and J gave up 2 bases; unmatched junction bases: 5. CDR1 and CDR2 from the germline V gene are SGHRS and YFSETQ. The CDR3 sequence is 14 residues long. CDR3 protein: CASTPGQGTYEQYF. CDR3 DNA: TGCGCCAGCACTCCGGGACAGGGGACCTACGAGCAGTACTTC. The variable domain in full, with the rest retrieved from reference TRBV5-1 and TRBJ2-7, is KAGVTQTPRYLIKTRGQQVTLSCSPISGHRSVSWYQQTPGQGLQFLFEYFSETQRNKGNFPGRFSGRQFSNSRSEMNVSTLELGDSALYLCASTPGQGTYEQYFGPGTRLTVT.

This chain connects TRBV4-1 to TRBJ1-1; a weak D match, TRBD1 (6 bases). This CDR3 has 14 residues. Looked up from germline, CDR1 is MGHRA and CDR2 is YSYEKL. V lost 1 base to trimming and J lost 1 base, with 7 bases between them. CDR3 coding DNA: TGCGCCAGCAGCCAAGTCAGGGGGAACACTGAAGCTTTCTTT. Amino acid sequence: CASSQVRGNTEAFF.

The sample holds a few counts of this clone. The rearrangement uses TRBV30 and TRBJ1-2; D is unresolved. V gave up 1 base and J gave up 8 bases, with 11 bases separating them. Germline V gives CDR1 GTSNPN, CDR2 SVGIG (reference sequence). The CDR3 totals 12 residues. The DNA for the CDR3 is TGTGCCTGGAGTGGACAAGGGTGGGGCTACACCTTC. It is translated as CAWSGQGWGYTF.

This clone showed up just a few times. CDR3 sequence: CATSGTGTAASYEQYF. CDR3 DNA: TGTGCCACCTCAGGGACCGGGACAGCAGCCTCCTACGAGCAGTACTTC. The chain has TRBV19 and TRBJ2-7, with TRBD1 matching over 7 bases. The V and J ends lost 10 bases and 0 bases, in that order; junction bases with no gene match: 15. The CDR3 is 16 amino acids. Germline CDR1 is LNHDA and CDR2 is SQIVND (reference sequence).